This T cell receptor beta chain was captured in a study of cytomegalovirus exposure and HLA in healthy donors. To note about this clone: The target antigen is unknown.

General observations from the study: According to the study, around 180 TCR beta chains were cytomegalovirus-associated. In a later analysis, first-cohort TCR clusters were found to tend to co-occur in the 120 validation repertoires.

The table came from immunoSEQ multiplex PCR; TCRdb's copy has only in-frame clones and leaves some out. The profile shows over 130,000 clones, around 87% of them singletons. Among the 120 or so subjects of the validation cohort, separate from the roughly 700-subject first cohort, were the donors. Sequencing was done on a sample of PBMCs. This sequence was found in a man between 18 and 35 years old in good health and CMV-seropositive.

The CDR3 loop is CASRLGQGGYGYTF. The CDR3, as DNA: TGTGCCAGTAGACTGGGACAGGGGGGATATGGCTACACCTTC. The chain carries TRBV19 and TRBJ1-2; 11 bases are shared with TRBD1. The ends lost 6 bases at V and 5 bases at J; junction bases unmatched: 5. Germline assignment: CDR1 LNHDA and CDR2 SQIVND (reference sequence). This CDR3 has 14 amino acids. Using reference TRBV19 and TRBJ1-2 for the parts outside the CDR3, the full variable domain is DGGITQSPKYLFRKEGQNVTLSCEQNLNHDAMYWYRQDPGQGLRLIYYSQIVNDFQKGDIAEGYSVSREKKESFPLTVTSAQKNPTAFYLCASRLGQGGYGYTFGSGTRLTVV.